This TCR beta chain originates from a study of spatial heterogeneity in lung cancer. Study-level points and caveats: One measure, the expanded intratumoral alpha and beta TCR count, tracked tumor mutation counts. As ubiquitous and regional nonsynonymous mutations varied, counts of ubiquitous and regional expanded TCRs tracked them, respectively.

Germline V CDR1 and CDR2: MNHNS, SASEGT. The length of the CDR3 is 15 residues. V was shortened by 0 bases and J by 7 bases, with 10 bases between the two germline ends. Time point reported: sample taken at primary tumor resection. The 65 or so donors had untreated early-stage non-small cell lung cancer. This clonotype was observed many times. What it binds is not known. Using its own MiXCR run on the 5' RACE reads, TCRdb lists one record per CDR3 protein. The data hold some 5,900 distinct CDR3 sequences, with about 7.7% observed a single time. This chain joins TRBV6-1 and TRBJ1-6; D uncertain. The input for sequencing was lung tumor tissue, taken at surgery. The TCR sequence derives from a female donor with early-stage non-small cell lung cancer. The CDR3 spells CASSEAGLVNSPLHF. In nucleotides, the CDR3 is TGTGCCAGCAGTGAAGCCGGTCTAGTGAATTCACCCCTCCACTTT.